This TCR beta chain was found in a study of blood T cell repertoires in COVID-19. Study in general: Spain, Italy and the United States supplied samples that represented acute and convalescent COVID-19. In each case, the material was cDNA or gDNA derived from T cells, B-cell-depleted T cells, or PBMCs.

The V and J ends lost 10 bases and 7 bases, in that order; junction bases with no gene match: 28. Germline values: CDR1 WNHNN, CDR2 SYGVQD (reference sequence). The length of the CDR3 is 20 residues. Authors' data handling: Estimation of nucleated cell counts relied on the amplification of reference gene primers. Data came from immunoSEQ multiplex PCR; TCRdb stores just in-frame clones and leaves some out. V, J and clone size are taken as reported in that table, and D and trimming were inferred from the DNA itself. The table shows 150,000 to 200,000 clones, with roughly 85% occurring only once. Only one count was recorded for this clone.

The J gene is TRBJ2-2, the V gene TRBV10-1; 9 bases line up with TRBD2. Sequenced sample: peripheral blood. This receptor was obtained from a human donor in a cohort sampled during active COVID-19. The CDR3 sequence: CATRNSLKKGEREADGELFF. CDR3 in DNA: TGCGCCACCAGAAACTCGCTTAAGAAGGGGGAGCGGGAGGCTGACGGGGAGCTGTTTTTT.